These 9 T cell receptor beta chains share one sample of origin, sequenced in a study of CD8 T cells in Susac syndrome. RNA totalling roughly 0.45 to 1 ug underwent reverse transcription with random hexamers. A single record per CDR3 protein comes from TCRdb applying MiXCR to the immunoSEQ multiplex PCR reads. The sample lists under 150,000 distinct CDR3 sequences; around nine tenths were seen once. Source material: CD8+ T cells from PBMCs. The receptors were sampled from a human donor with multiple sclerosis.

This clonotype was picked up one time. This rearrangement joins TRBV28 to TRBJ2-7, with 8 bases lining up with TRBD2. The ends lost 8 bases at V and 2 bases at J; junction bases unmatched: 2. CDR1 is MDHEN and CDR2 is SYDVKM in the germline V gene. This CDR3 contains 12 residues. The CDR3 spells CASGGRTYEQYF. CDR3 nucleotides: TGTGCCAGCGGCGGGAGGACCTACGAGCAGTACTTC.

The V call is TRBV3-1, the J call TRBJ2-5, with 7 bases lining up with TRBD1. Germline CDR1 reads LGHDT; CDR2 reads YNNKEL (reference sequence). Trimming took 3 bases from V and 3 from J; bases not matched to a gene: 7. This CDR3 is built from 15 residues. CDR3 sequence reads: CASSHDRVYEETQYF. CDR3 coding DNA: TGTGCCAGCAGCCATGACAGGGTATACGAAGAGACCCAGTACTTC.

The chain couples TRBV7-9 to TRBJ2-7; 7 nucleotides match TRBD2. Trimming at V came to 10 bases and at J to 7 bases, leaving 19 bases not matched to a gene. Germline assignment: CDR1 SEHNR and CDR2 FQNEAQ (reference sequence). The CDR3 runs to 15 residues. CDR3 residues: CAIENSGTTPGEQYF. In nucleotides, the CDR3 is TGTGCCATCGAAAATTCCGGGACTACTCCTGGGGAGCAGTACTTC.

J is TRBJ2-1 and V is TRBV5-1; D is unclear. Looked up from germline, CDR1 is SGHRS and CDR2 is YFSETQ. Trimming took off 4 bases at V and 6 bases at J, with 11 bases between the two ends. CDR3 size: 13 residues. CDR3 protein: CASSHESPNEQFF. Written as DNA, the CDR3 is TGCGCCAGCAGCCACGAAAGCCCCAATGAGCAGTTCTTC.

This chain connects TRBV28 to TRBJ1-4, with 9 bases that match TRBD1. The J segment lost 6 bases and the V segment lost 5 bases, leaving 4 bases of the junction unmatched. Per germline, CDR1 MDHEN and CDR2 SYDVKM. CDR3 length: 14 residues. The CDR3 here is CASSGTGWDEKLFF. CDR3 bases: TGTGCCAGCAGTGGGACAGGGTGGGATGAAAAACTGTTTTTT.

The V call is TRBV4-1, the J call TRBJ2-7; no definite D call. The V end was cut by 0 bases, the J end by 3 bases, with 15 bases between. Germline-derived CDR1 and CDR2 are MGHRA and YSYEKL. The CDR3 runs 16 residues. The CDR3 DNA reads TGCGCCAGCAGCCAAGATGAGACTCTGACTCGCTACGAGCAGTACTTC. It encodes CASSQDETLTRYEQYF.

CDR3 nucleotide sequence: TGTGCCAGCAGTCAGAGCTCCTACGAGCAGTACTTC. It encodes CASSQSSYEQYF. J is TRBJ2-7 and V is TRBV6-2 or TRBV6-3; D is uncertain. V lost 5 bases to trimming and J lost 0 bases, with 5 bases between them. The V gene's germline CDR1 is MNHEY and CDR2 SVGEGT. The CDR3 length is 12 residues.

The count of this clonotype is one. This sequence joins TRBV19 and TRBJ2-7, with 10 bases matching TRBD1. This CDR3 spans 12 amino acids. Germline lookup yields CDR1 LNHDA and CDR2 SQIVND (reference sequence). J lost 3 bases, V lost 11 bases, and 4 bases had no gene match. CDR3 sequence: CACRDRGYEQYF. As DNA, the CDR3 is TGTGCCTGCCGGGACAGGGGCTACGAGCAGTACTTC.

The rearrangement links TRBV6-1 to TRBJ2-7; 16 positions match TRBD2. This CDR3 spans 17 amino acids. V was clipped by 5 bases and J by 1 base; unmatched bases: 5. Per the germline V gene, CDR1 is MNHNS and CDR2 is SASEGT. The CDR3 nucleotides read TGTGCCAGCAGTCCACTGGGACTAGCGGGAGGGTCCTACGAGCAGTACTTC. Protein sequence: CASSPLGLAGGSYEQYF.